This entry is about one T cell receptor (beta chain). TCRdb keeps only in-frame clones here, not all; method: immunoSEQ multiplex PCR. Among about 61,000 clones listed, around 97% were seen once. This sample was taken from a study of technical replicates of blood from several donors. The source of this sequence is a human donor in good health. Sequenced sample: T cells isolated from PBMCs.

The CDR3 nucleotides read TGTGCCAGCAGTTACTCGATTGCAGGGGACACTGAAGCTTTCTTT. Its translation is CASSYSIAGDTEAFF. This chain joins TRBV6-5 and TRBJ1-1, with D maybe TRBD1 (6 bases). This CDR3 has 15 residues. Germline V gene data show CDR1 as MNHEY and CDR2 as SVGAGI. With 0 bases removed from V and 3 bases from J, the gap between germline ends came to 11 bases.